Listed here are 5 T cell receptor beta chains from one sample, sequenced in a study of T cell clonality in common variable immunodeficiency. Here immunoSEQ multiplex PCR was the method, and the copy in TCRdb shows in-frame clones only, minus some. The sample presents fewer than 75,000 clones, none singletons. Sequencing was done on a sample of peripheral blood mononuclear cells. These receptors all stem from a person aged 18 to 70 in good health.

This clone appeared many times. Read sequence stops 3 residues before the CDR3 end, and the germline J gene provides the missing end. This chain links TRBV5-1 with TRBJ1-1; D might be TRBD1 (6 bases). CDR3 size: 14 residues. Germline assignment: CDR1 SGHRS and CDR2 YFSETQ. V was pared by 3 bases and J by 1 base, with 10 bases between. The sequenced CDR3 bases are TGCGCCAGCAGCTCCGGACAGACGAACACTGAA. It encodes CASSSGQTNTE. The entire CDR3 is CASSSGQTNTEAFF.

Judged by abundance, this clone is medium-sized. The CDR3 bases that were read are TGTGCCAGCAGCCCCCCGTGGGGGGGCAGACCGAGCTCTGGGGCCAACGTC. It codes for CASSPPWGGRPSSGANV. The full CDR3 sequence reads CASSPPWGGRPSSGANVLTF. V is TRBV4-2 and J is TRBJ2-6, with D maybe TRBD2 (7 bases). The missing CDR3 end, 3 residues past where the read stops, is filled in from the germline J gene. The CDR3 runs 20 residues. Germline CDR1 is LGHNA and CDR2 is YNFKEQ. V was clipped by 4 bases and J by 0 bases, with 22 bases between them.

This clone was detected many times. Read sequence stops 3 residues before the CDR3 end, and the germline J gene provides the missing end. This chain uses TRBV12-3 or TRBV12-4 with TRBJ1-1; possibly TRBD1 for D (6 bases). Trimming left V 2 bases short and J 1 base short, with 11 bases between. This CDR3 is 15 amino acids long. The sequenced part of the CDR3 DNA is TGTGCCAGCAGTTTAAATCAGGGGTCGAACACTGAA. It yields the protein CASSLNQGSNTE. From start to end, the CDR3 is CASSLNQGSNTEAFF.

This clone showed up many times. The sequenced fragment ends 3 residues before the CDR3 boundary, so the rest is inferred from the germline J gene. The chain uses TRBV5-1 and TRBJ1-2; weak D call: TRBD1 (5 bases). The CDR3 is 14 amino acids. Germline assignment: CDR1 SGHRS and CDR2 YFSETQ. Deletions cut 0 bases from V and 3 bases from J, with 9 bases between. The sequenced part of the CDR3 DNA is TGCGCCAGCAGCTTGGAAGTCAGGGACTATGGC. Its protein product is CASSLEVRDYG. The CDR3 in full is CASSLEVRDYGYTF.

This clone was picked up a small number of times. The DNA ends 3 residues before the CDR3 does, and the rest of the CDR3 is filled in from the germline J gene. The V and J genes are TRBV5-1 and TRBJ2-1; TRBD1 is a possible D gene (6 bases). Germline-derived CDR1 and CDR2 are SGHRS and YFSETQ. The CDR3 contains 17 residues. Deletions cut 2 bases from V and 4 bases from J, with 19 bases between. CDR3 bases read: TGCGCCAGCAGCTTACTGGGGCGGACAGCTCCGTACAATGAG. Its protein is CASSLLGRTAPYNE. The entire CDR3 protein reads CASSLLGRTAPYNEQFF.